This T cell receptor (beta chain) was obtained from a study of cytomegalovirus exposure and HLA in healthy donors. The CDR3 loop spans 15 amino acids. Germline V gives CDR1 SSHAT, CDR2 FNYEAQ (reference sequence). 13 Jbeta primers and 60 Vbeta primers were used for the PCR. Clones were sequenced by immunoSEQ multiplex PCR, and TCRdb holds only the in-frame ones, with some missing. The sample has around 130,000 clones; around 85% are singletons. As concerns this clone: The junction does not match germline at one end; this may be a read error.

This receptor was taken from a boy aged 5-17 years in good health and CMV-seronegative. The V call is TRBV7-7, the J call TRBJ1-5, with a tentative D call TRBD1 (6 bases). Sequencing was performed on PBMCs. CDR3: CASRRTGSRDQPQHF. In DNA form, the CDR3 reads TGTGCTAGCAGACGAACAGGGAGTAGGGATCAGCCCCAGCATTTT.